The next 26 T cell receptor beta chains were all read from a single sample in a study of cytotoxic CD8 clonotypes in ibrutinib-treated CLL. Profiled with immunoSEQ multiplex PCR; TCRdb holds only in-frame clones, not every one. Of some 310,000 clones detected, around four fifths appear once; the ten largest clones hold 6.7%. The sample in question was PBMCs, obtained before ibrutinib treatment. The source of these receptors is a human donor with chronic lymphocytic leukemia.

For the CDR3, the DNA is TGCAGCGTTGGCTCCGGCTACTCCTACAATGAGCAGTTCTTC. Protein sequence: CSVGSGYSYNEQFF. V is TRBV29-1 and J is TRBJ2-1; no reliable D call. Trimming shortened V by 4 bases and J by 0 bases, and 10 bases separated the two germline ends. Germline CDR1 is SQVTM and CDR2 is ANQGSEA. The CDR3 extends over 14 amino acids.

This chain joins TRBV7-2 and TRBJ2-7, with a tentative D call TRBD2 (5 bases). The V gene's germline CDR1 is SGHTA and CDR2 FQGNSA. There are 15 residues in the CDR3. V was cut by 4 bases and J by 3 bases, with 16 bases left in between. The chain's CDR3 is CASSSNNGGYYEQYF. The CDR3 DNA is TGTGCCAGCAGCTCGAATAATGGAGGTTACTACGAGCAGTACTTC.

The chain has TRBV25-1 and TRBJ1-1; D unclear. Trimming stripped 4 bases from V and 2 bases from J, with 8 bases between. Germline CDR1 MGHDK, CDR2 SYGVNS. The CDR3 totals 13 residues. CDR3 sequence: CASSVSINTEAFF. CDR3 nucleotides: TGTGCCAGCAGTGTTTCCATAAACACTGAAGCTTTCTTT.

The rearrangement links TRBV5-4 to TRBJ2-5; no firm D call. Matching the DNA end better, TRBJ2-7 makes the J call doubtful. Germline V lookup: CDR1 SGHNT, CDR2 YYREEE (reference sequence). There are 11 residues in the CDR3. The CDR3 region is CASSLEYEQYF. Written as DNA, the CDR3 is TGTGCCAGCAGCCTAGAATACGAGCAGTACTTC.

The gene calls are TRBV27 and TRBJ2-7; D is unresolved. V was pared by 2 bases and J by 1 base, with 12 bases between. Germline V gene data show CDR1 as MNHEY and CDR2 as SMNVEV (reference sequence). This CDR3 region has 15 residues. CDR3 in amino acids: CASSLLPKDSYEQYF. DNA of the CDR3: TGTGCCAGCAGTTTACTCCCGAAGGATTCCTACGAGCAGTACTTC.

This rearrangement joins TRBV7-6 to TRBJ2-2; the D is unclear. The germline gives CDR1 SGHVS, CDR2 FNYEAQ. This CDR3 region has 21 residues. V was clipped by 2 bases and J by 0 bases, with 25 bases between them. CDR3 in DNA: TGTGCCAGCAGCTTACTCCCCGGGTTTTCACACGGTTTCGCGAACACCGGGGAGCTGTTTTTT. Translation: CASSLLPGFSHGFANTGELFF.

The J gene is TRBJ2-3, the V gene TRBV7-6, with D uncertain. Germline V lookup: CDR1 SGHVS, CDR2 FNYEAQ. The CDR3 covers 12 residues. Trimming shortened V by 6 bases and J by 5 bases, and 9 bases separated the two germline ends. CDR3 nucleotides: TGTGCCAGCAGTTTTGAGTTAGATACGCAGTATTTT. This encodes CASSFELDTQYF.

This clone was observed a few times. The V call is TRBV30, the J call TRBJ2-3; D is ambiguous. Trimming cost V 2 bases and J 4 bases, with 10 bases left between them. Germline values: CDR1 GTSNPN, CDR2 SVGIG (reference sequence). The CDR3 contains 13 residues. For the CDR3, the DNA is TGTGCCTGGAGTAGAGGTCTGGCAGATACGCAGTATTTT. It translates to CAWSRGLADTQYF.

There are a few counts of this clone. This chain uses TRBV15 with TRBJ1-5, with a possible D match to TRBD1 (6 bases). V was cut by 1 base and J by 7 bases, with 17 bases left in between. The CDR3 has 16 residues. Per the germline V gene, CDR1 is LNHNV and CDR2 is YYDKDF (reference sequence). CDR3 region: CATSRVRLQGNQPQHF. The DNA for the CDR3 is TGTGCCACCAGCAGAGTGCGTCTTCAGGGGAACCAGCCCCAGCATTTT.

V gene TRBV30 combines with J gene TRBJ1-5; the D is unclear. Between the trimmed V and J ends, which lost 4 bases and 3 bases, there was a span of 10 bases. The germline V gene encodes CDR1 GTSNPN and CDR2 SVGIG (reference sequence). The CDR3 totals 13 residues. As DNA, the CDR3 is TGTGCCTGGAAAGGGTATGACAATCAGCCCCAGCATTTT. This translates into CAWKGYDNQPQHF.

The chain recombines TRBV6-1 with TRBJ1-1; tentative D call: TRBD1 (5 bases). With 5 bases removed from V and 5 bases from J, the gap between germline ends came to 18 bases. This CDR3 region has 15 residues. CDR1 MNHNS and CDR2 SASEGT come from the germline V gene. CDR3 in DNA: TGTGCCAGCAGTCTTGTGGCAGGGAGGGGTACTGAAGCTTTCTTT. Translating it yields CASSLVAGRGTEAFF.

The chain recombines TRBV18 with TRBJ2-7; D tentatively fits TRBD1 or TRBD2 (5 bases each). CDR1 and CDR2 (germline): KGHSH, LQKENI. V lost 2 bases to trimming and J lost 5 bases, with 7 bases between them. There are 12 residues in the CDR3. The CDR3 DNA reads TGTGCCAGCTCACCAGGGACCGACGAGCAGTACTTC. This translates into CASSPGTDEQYF. The full variable domain, its missing parts supplied by reference TRBV18 and TRBJ2-7, is NAGVMQNPRHLVRRRGQEARLRCSPMKGHSHVYWYRQLPEEGLKFMVYLQKENIIDESGMPKERFSAEFPKEGPSILRIQQVVRGDSAAYFCASSPGTDEQYFGPGTRLTVT.

This sequence joins TRBV4-3 and TRBJ2-3; 8 nucleotides match TRBD2. Germline V gene sequence: CDR1 LGHNA, CDR2 YSLEER. The CDR3 totals 14 residues. V dropped 4 bases and J dropped 4; count of bases not matched to a gene: 4. In DNA, the CDR3 is TGCGCCAGCAGCCCCAGCGGGAGAGCAGATACGCAGTATTTT. Protein sequence: CASSPSGRADTQYF.

This clone was observed a few times. This chain joins TRBV5-6 and TRBJ2-3; D gene uncertain. The CDR3 spans 13 residues. The germline gives CDR1 SGHDT, CDR2 YYEEEE. V lost 4 bases to trimming and J lost 2 bases, with 8 bases between them. CDR3 in amino acids: CASSPYITDTQYF. As DNA, the CDR3 is TGTGCCAGCAGCCCATATATCACAGATACGCAGTATTTT. The full variable domain, its missing parts supplied by reference TRBV5-6 and TRBJ2-3, is DAGVTQSPTHLIKTRGQQVTLRCSPKSGHDTVSWYQQALGQGPQFIFQYYEEEERQRGNFPDRFSGHQFPNYSSELNVNALLLGDSALYLCASSPYITDTQYFGPGTRLTVL.

This clone turned up a few times. The chain uses TRBV5-4 and TRBJ2-6; D not certain. Between the trimmed V and J ends, which lost 3 bases and 3 bases, there was a span of 13 bases. Germline loops: CDR1 SGHNT, CDR2 YYREEE (reference sequence). CDR3 size: 16 residues. The CDR3 loop reads CASSSILSGGANVLTF. CDR3 sequence (DNA): TGTGCCAGCAGCTCCATCCTAAGTGGTGGGGCCAACGTCCTGACTTTC.

This clone was seen only a few times. The chain is built from TRBV9 and TRBJ1-2, with D uncertain. The CDR3 is 13 residues long. V was pared by 3 bases and J by 3 bases, with 9 bases between. Germline loops: CDR1 SGDLS, CDR2 YYNGEE. DNA of the CDR3: TGTGCCAGCAGCGCTGACTCCTACTATGGCTACACCTTC. Protein: CASSADSYYGYTF.

This chain connects TRBV7-2 to TRBJ2-1; no definite D call. V lost 2 bases to trimming and J lost 5 bases, with 10 bases between them. The CDR3 has 14 amino acids. Looked up from germline, CDR1 is SGHTA and CDR2 is FQGNSA. For the CDR3, the DNA is TGTGCCAGCAGCTTATTCCAGAGCGACAATGAGCAGTTCTTC. It translates to CASSLFQSDNEQFF.

This chain uses TRBV28 with TRBJ1-2; D gene uncertain. The CDR3 sequence is 16 residues long. The V gene's germline CDR1 is MDHEN and CDR2 SYDVKM. V gave up 5 bases and J gave up 0 bases, with 16 bases separating them. CDR3 region: CASSPPTVPPNYGYTF. The DNA for the CDR3 is TGTGCCAGCAGTCCCCCTACAGTTCCCCCTAACTATGGCTACACCTTC.

The chain carries TRBV21-1 and TRBJ1-1; TRBD1, the table's D call, was not compared with the DNA. TRBV21-1 constitutes a pseudogene. The CDR3 has 16 residues. For the CDR3, the DNA is TGTGCCAGCAGCAATTCGGACACCGATTTGAACACTGAAGCTTTCTTT. Its translation is CASSNSDTDLNTEAFF.

The rearrangement uses TRBV5-6 and TRBJ2-1; D is undetermined. The V end was cut by 0 bases, the J end by 4 bases, with 8 bases between. Germline V CDR1 and CDR2: SGHDT, YYEEEE. The CDR3 is 14 amino acids. CDR3 in amino acids: CASSLDRYYNEQFF. The CDR3 DNA sequence: TGTGCCAGCAGCTTGGATCGCTATTACAATGAGCAGTTCTTC.

In nucleotides, the CDR3 is TGTGCCAGCAGCTCCATGCGAACAGAGCAGTTCTTC. As protein: CASSSMRTEQFF. J is TRBJ2-1 and V is TRBV6-5, with D hard to call. The V gene's germline CDR1 is MNHEY and CDR2 SVGAGI. The length of the CDR3 is 12 residues. V lost 6 bases and J 10 bases, leaving 13 bases between the germline ends.

This clone has a handful of counts. In DNA, the CDR3 is TGTGCCAGCAGCTTGGGACAGGCCAAAGAGACCCAGTACTTC. Protein sequence: CASSLGQAKETQYF. This chain connects TRBV9 to TRBJ2-5; TRBD1 matches at 8 bases. The CDR3 extends over 14 amino acids. The germline V gene has CDR1 SGDLS and CDR2 YYNGEE. Losses at the gene ends were 4 bases for V and 3 bases for J; bases not matched to a gene: 5.

This chain links TRBV27 with TRBJ1-4, with TRBD1 matching 12 bases. Germline V gene sequence: CDR1 MNHEY, CDR2 SMNVEV (reference sequence). J gave up 10 bases and V 4 bases, and 16 bases lay outside the gene matches. CDR3 size: 18 residues. The CDR3 loop reads CASSSSGTGGVGNGKLFF. The CDR3 bases are TGTGCCAGCAGTTCCTCCGGGACAGGGGGCGTCGGTAACGGAAAACTGTTTTTT.

V and J are TRBV19 and TRBJ2-1; D might be TRBD2 (7 bases). This CDR3 region has 14 residues. With 5 bases removed from V and 10 bases from J, the gap between germline ends came to 18 bases. Germline V lookup: CDR1 LNHDA, CDR2 SQIVND (reference sequence). The CDR3 spells CASSYGTQLAEQFF. Here the CDR3 DNA reads TGTGCCAGTAGTTACGGGACACAACTAGCGGAGCAGTTCTTC.

The gene calls are TRBV6-1 and TRBJ1-5, with 7 bases matching TRBD1. This CDR3 is 15 amino acids long. Germline CDR1 is MNHNS and CDR2 is SASEGT. V was pared by 3 bases and J by 1 base, with 3 bases of the junction left unmatched. CDR3 sequence (DNA): TGTGCCAGCAGTGACGACAGGGCAAGCAATCAGCCCCAGCATTTT. It translates to CASSDDRASNQPQHF.

The chain joins TRBV7-2 to TRBJ2-7, with D maybe TRBD2 (7 bases). Germline V gene lookup returns CDR1 SGHTA and CDR2 FQGNSA. The V end was cut by 6 bases, the J end by 0 bases, with 15 bases between. The CDR3 extends over 15 amino acids. The CDR3, as DNA: TGTGCCAGCAGATCCAGGGGCGGGAGCTCCTACGAGCAGTACTTC. Its protein is CASRSRGGSSYEQYF. Looking up the rest from reference TRBV7-2 and TRBJ2-7 gives the full variable domain: GAGVSQSPSNKVTEKGKDVELRCDPISGHTALYWYRQSLGQGLEFLIYFQGNSAPDKSGLPSDRFSAERTGGSVSTLTIQRTQQEDSAVYLCASRSRGGSSYEQYFGPGTRLTVT.